Each of the 19 T cell receptor beta chains below was sequenced from the same sample in a study of blood T cells in healthy people across ages. A second about 7 to 11 cycle PCR used barcoded and J-beta primers. In TCRdb, the 5' RACE reads were re-called with MiXCR into one record per CDR3 protein. The repertoire holds about 650,000 distinct CDR3 sequences, with 32% as singletons. The sample taken for sequencing was blood. The receptors derive from a woman aged 80 or over in good health.

This clonotype showed up many times. As DNA, the CDR3 is TGCGCCAGCAGCTTACAGGGTCCCAACACTGAAGCTTTCTTT. Protein product: CASSLQGPNTEAFF. This chain joins TRBV5-1 and TRBJ1-1; the D gene is possibly TRBD1 (6 bases). The germline V and J ends were trimmed by 2 bases and 2 bases, with 10 bases remaining between them. CDR1 SGHRS and CDR2 YFSETQ come from the germline V gene. The CDR3 has 14 residues. Full variable domain (remainder filled in from reference TRBV5-1 and TRBJ1-1): KAGVTQTPRYLIKTRGQQVTLSCSPISGHRSVSWYQQTPGQGLQFLFEYFSETQRNKGNFPGRFSGRQFSNSRSEMNVSTLELGDSALYLCASSLQGPNTEAFFGQGTRLTVV.

This clonotype was counted a few times. This sequence joins TRBV5-1 and TRBJ1-1; no definite D call. Trimming stripped 4 bases from V and 1 base from J, with 14 bases between. The CDR3 spans 15 residues. Germline V CDR1 and CDR2: SGHRS, YFSETQ. For the CDR3, the DNA is TGCGCCAGCAGCCTGGACGGTGACGGGAACACTGAAGCTTTCTTT. Amino acids: CASSLDGDGNTEAFF. Drawing the rest from reference TRBV5-1 and TRBJ1-1, the complete variable domain is KAGVTQTPRYLIKTRGQQVTLSCSPISGHRSVSWYQQTPGQGLQFLFEYFSETQRNKGNFPGRFSGRQFSNSRSEMNVSTLELGDSALYLCASSLDGDGNTEAFFGQGTRLTVV.

V usage is TRBV9 and J usage is TRBJ2-3; the match to TRBD2 covers 11 bases. The V gene's germline CDR1 is SGDLS and CDR2 YYNGEE. The V and J ends lost 4 bases and 2 bases, in that order; junction bases with no gene match: 6. This CDR3 spans 16 amino acids. The CDR3 sequence is CASSLGTSGFTDTQYF. CDR3 nucleotide sequence: TGTGCCAGCAGCCTCGGGACTAGCGGATTCACAGATACGCAGTATTTT. The full variable domain, in which reference TRBV9 and TRBJ2-3 provide the parts outside the CDR3, is DSGVTQTPKHLITATGQRVTLRCSPRSGDLSVYWYQQSLDQGLQFLIQYYNGEERAKGNILERFSAQQFPDLHSELNLSSLELGDSALYFCASSLGTSGFTDTQYFGPGTRLTVL.

On this clonotype: Being one base from a much bigger clone, this may be a read error. The V and J genes are TRBV3-1 and TRBJ2-5; TRBD2 might be the D (6 bases). CDR3 length: 15 amino acids. V dropped 4 bases and J dropped 5 bases, with 17 bases sitting between them. CDR1 LGHDT and CDR2 YNNKEL come from the germline V gene (reference sequence). CDR3 sequence reads: CASSRCIRDSETQYF. The CDR3, as DNA: TGTGCCAGCAGCCGCTGCATCCGGGACTCCGAGACCCAGTACTTC.

This CDR3 reads CATSRDRLGGSSYNEQFF. DNA of the CDR3: TGTGCCACCAGCAGAGATCGTCTGGGCGGGAGCTCCTACAATGAGCAGTTCTTC. The chain links TRBV15 to TRBJ2-1, with 7 bases aligning to TRBD2. Germline V CDR1 and CDR2: LNHNV, YYDKDF (reference sequence). The junction had 8 bases not matched to a gene; V was cut back by 0 bases and J by 0 bases. The CDR3 covers 18 residues.

This sequence joins TRBV29-1 and TRBJ1-2; TRBD1 matches 10 bases. This CDR3 comprises 12 residues. The V and J ends lost 4 bases and 4 bases, in that order; junction bases with no gene match: 0. CDR1 and CDR2 from the germline V gene are SQVTM and ANQGSEA. The CDR3 sequence is CSVGQGAYGYTF. CDR3 sequence (DNA): TGCAGCGTTGGACAGGGGGCCTATGGCTACACCTTC. Drawing the rest from reference TRBV29-1 and TRBJ1-2, the complete variable domain is SAVISQKPSRDICQRGTSLTIQCQVDSQVTMMFWYRQQPGQSLTLIATANQGSEATYESGFVIDKFPISRPNLTFSTLTVSNMSPEDSSIYLCSVGQGAYGYTFGSGTRLTVV.

The chain has TRBV6-5 and TRBJ2-7; D gene unclear. Deletions cut 6 bases from V and 2 bases from J, with 11 bases between. This CDR3 comprises 13 residues. CDR1 is MNHEY, CDR2 SVGAGI, per germline. The CDR3 here is CASSYTPAYEQYF. The CDR3, as DNA: TGTGCCAGCAGCTACACACCGGCCTACGAGCAGTACTTC.

This clonotype was counted many times. The chain recombines TRBV25-1 with TRBJ1-2; D unclear. Deletions cut 7 bases from V and 4 bases from J, with 10 bases between. The CDR3 contains 12 residues. The germline V gene encodes CDR1 MGHDK and CDR2 SYGVNS. The CDR3: CASTLAGYGYTF. The CDR3 DNA reads TGTGCCAGCACCCTCGCGGGCTATGGCTACACCTTC.

The V gene is TRBV7-2, the J gene TRBJ2-7, with TRBD2 matching 15 bases. Trimming cost V 6 bases and J 4 bases; bases outside gene matches: 4. The CDR3 covers 15 residues. Germline CDR1 reads SGHTA; CDR2 reads FQGNSA. DNA for the CDR3: TGTGCCAGCAGTGACGGACTAGCGGGAGGGTACGAGCAGTACTTC. Translated: CASSDGLAGGYEQYF.

In this sample, this clonotype turned up many times. The genes are TRBV9 and TRBJ2-7; 9 nucleotides align to TRBD1. V lost 0 bases, J lost 2 bases, and 3 bases stayed unmatched. This CDR3 contains 15 residues. Germline V gene lookup returns CDR1 SGDLS and CDR2 YYNGEE. CDR3 bases: TGTGCCAGCAGCGTAGCGGGGACAGGGCCCTACGAGCAGTACTTC. Translating gives CASSVAGTGPYEQYF.

This clonotype has a single count. The gene calls are TRBV6-6 and TRBJ1-5; D is undetermined. V lost 2 bases and J 6 bases, leaving 14 bases between the germline ends. Germline V gene data show CDR1 as MNHNY and CDR2 as SVGAGI (reference sequence). There are 15 residues in the CDR3. CDR3 bases: TGTGCCAGCAGTTACCTTGGGCAGGAGGCTCAGCCCCAGCATTTT. It codes for CASSYLGQEAQPQHF.

V usage is TRBV29-1 and J usage is TRBJ2-4; tentatively, D is TRBD1 or TRBD2 (7 bases each). The CDR3 totals 13 residues. Trimming took 7 bases from V and 5 from J, leaving 15 bases between them. Per the germline V gene, CDR1 is SQVTM and CDR2 is ANQGSEA. In DNA, the CDR3 is TGCAGCGGAGGGGAGGGGGCTGAAAACATTCAGTACTTC. It specifies CSGGEGAENIQYF.

For this clonotype: A much larger clone is a single base away; this may be a read error. The gene calls are TRBV5-5 and TRBJ2-1; 7 bases are a match to TRBD1. The DNA end is more similar to TRBJ2-7, so the J call may be wrong. Per the germline V gene, CDR1 is SGHKS and CDR2 is YYEKEE (reference sequence). The CDR3 runs 15 residues. CDR3 sequence (DNA): TGTGCCAGCAGCTTGGAACAGGGGAATAATTTCAGGCAGTACTTC. As protein: CASSLEQGNNFRQYF.

On this clonotype: A much larger clone sits a single nucleotide away, making a read error possible. In DNA form, the CDR3 reads TGTGCCAGCAGCTTGGGAGGGGAACCCGTTCGGGGTGAGCAGTTCTTC. Its translation is CASSLGGEPVRGEQFF. The chain is built from TRBV5-5 and TRBJ2-1, with D perhaps TRBD1 or TRBD2 (5 bases each). Germline V gene sequence: CDR1 SGHKS, CDR2 YYEKEE (reference sequence). This CDR3 spans 16 amino acids. V was pared by 0 bases and J by 9 bases, with 19 bases between.

This clonotype was detected once. This chain connects TRBV27 to TRBJ2-1, with 7 bases lining up with TRBD2. Germline assignment: CDR1 MNHEY and CDR2 SMNVEV (reference sequence). This CDR3 spans 17 amino acids. The V gene end was trimmed by 3 bases and the J gene end by 0 bases; junction bases not matched to a gene: 8. This CDR3 is CASSFSLAASSYNEQFF. CDR3 DNA: TGTGCCAGCAGTTTTTCCCTAGCGGCCAGCTCCTACAATGAGCAGTTCTTC.

This clonotype appeared a few times. The genes are TRBV20-1 and TRBJ2-4, with 11 nucleotides matching TRBD1. The J call may be incorrect, as the DNA end agrees better with TRBJ2-7. CDR1 DFQATT and CDR2 SNEGSKA come from the germline V gene (reference sequence). The CDR3 covers 13 residues. The CDR3 DNA sequence: TGCAGTGCGAGATGGGACAGGGGGTTCGAGCAGTACTTC. Protein: CSARWDRGFEQYF.

This clonotype was seen a few times. The chain employs TRBV5-8 and TRBJ2-6; D tentatively reads TRBD1 or TRBD2 (5 bases each). V was clipped by 2 bases and J by 2 bases, with 11 bases between them. Germline loops: CDR1 SGHTS, CDR2 YDEGEE. The length of the CDR3 is 16 residues. The CDR3 spells CASSFFLGPGANVLTF. CDR3 nucleotides: TGTGCCAGCAGCTTTTTCTTGGGACCTGGGGCCAACGTCCTGACTTTC. Based on the CDR3 plus reference TRBV5-8 and TRBJ2-6, the full variable domain is EAGVTQSPTHLIKTRGQQATLRCSPISGHTSVYWYQQALGLGLQFLLWYDEGEERNRGNFPPRFSGRQFPNYSSELNVNALELEDSALYLCASSFFLGPGANVLTFGAGSRLTVL.

This clonotype has more than one count but fewer than ten. V usage is TRBV10-2 and J usage is TRBJ2-4; the D is unclear. CDR3 length equals 15 residues. V dropped 3 bases and J dropped 0 bases, with 9 bases sitting between them. The germline gives CDR1 WSHSY, CDR2 SAAADI. The chain's CDR3 is CASSEGGLAKNIQYF. CDR3 DNA: TGCGCCAGCAGTGAAGGCGGTTTAGCCAAAAACATTCAGTACTTC.

V and J are TRBV20-1 and TRBJ1-2, with 7 positions matching TRBD1. Trimming took 1 base from V and 1 from J; bases not matched to a gene: 3. The CDR3 is 14 residues long. Looked up from germline, CDR1 is DFQATT and CDR2 is SNEGSKA (reference sequence). The DNA of the CDR3 is TGCAGTGCTAGAGGGGGACAGATTAACTATGGCTACACCTTC. Translation: CSARGGQINYGYTF.